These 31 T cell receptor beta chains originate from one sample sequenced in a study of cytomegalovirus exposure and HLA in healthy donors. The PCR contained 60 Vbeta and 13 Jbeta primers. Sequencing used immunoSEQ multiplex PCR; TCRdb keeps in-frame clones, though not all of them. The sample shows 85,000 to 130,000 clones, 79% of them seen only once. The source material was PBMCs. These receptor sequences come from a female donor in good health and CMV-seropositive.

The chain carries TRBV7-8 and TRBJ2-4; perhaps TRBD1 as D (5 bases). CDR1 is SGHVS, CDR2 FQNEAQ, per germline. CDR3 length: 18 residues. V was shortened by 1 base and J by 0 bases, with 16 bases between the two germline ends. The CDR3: CASSLEVAGIGAKNIQYF. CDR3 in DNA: TGTGCCAGCAGCTTAGAGGTAGCAGGGATTGGAGCCAAAAACATTCAGTACTTC.

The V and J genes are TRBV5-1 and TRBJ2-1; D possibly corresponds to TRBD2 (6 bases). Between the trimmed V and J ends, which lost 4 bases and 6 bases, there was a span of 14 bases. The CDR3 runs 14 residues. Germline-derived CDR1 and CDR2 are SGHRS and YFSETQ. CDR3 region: CASSMRGLRNEQFF. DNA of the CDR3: TGCGCCAGCAGCATGAGGGGACTGCGCAATGAGCAGTTCTTC.

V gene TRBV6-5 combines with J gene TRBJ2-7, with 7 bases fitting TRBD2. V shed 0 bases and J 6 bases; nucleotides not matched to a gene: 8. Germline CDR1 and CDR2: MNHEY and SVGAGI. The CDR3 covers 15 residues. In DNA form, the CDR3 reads TGTGCCAGCAGTTACTCCGGCGGGGGATTAGGCGAGCAGTACTTC. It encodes CASSYSGGGLGEQYF.

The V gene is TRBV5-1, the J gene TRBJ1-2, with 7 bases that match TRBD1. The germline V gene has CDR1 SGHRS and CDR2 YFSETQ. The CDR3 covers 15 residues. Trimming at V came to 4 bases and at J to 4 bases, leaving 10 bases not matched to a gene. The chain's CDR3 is CASSGGLGQLYGYTF. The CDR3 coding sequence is TGCGCCAGCAGCGGCGGATTGGGACAGCTCTATGGCTACACCTTC. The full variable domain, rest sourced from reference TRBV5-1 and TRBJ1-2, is KAGVTQTPRYLIKTRGQQVTLSCSPISGHRSVSWYQQTPGQGLQFLFEYFSETQRNKGNFPGRFSGRQFSNSRSEMNVSTLELGDSALYLCASSGGLGQLYGYTFGSGTRLTVV.

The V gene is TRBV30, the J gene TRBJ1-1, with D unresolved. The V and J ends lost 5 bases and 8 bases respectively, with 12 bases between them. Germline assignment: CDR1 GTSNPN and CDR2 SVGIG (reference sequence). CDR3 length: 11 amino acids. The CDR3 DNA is TGTGCCTGGGATTTACAGAGAGAAGCTTTCTTT. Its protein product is CAWDLQREAFF.

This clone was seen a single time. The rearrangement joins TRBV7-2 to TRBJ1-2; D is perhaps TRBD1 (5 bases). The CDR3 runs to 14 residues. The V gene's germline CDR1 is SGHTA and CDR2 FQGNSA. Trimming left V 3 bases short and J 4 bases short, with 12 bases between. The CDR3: CASSFTDRGYGYTF. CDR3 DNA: TGTGCCAGCAGCTTTACCGACAGAGGCTATGGCTACACCTTC.

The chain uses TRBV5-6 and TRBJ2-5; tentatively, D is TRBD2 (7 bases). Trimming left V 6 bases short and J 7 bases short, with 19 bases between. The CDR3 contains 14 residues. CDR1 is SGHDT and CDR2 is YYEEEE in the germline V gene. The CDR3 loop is CASNRRGWEGTQYF. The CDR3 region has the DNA TGTGCCAGCAACCGGAGGGGGTGGGAGGGGACCCAGTACTTC.

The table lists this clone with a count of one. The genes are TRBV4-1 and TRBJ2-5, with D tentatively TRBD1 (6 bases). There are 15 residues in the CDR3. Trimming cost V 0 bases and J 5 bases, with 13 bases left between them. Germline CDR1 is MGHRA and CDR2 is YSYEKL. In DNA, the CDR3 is TGCGCCAGCAGCCAAGAGGGGGCGGAGAAGGAGACCCAGTACTTC. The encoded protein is CASSQEGAEKETQYF.

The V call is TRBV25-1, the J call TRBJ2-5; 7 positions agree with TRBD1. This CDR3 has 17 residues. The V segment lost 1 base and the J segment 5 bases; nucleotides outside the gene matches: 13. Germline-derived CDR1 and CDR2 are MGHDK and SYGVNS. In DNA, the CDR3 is TGTGCCAGCAGTGAATCCTCAGGGGGAACGACAGGGGAGACCCAGTACTTC. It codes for CASSESSGGTTGETQYF.

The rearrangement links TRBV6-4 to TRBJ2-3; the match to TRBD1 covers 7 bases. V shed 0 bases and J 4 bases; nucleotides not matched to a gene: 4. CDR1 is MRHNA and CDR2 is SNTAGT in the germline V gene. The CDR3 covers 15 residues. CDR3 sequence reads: CASSDSGTASDTQYF. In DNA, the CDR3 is TGTGCCAGCAGTGACTCGGGGACAGCATCAGATACGCAGTATTTT.

The CDR3 DNA reads as TGTGCCAGCAGGGGCGGGGGGCGTGATGAGCAGTTCTTC. Encoded protein: CASRGGGRDEQFF. V is TRBV6-5 and J is TRBJ2-1, with 8 bases aligning to TRBD2. The ends lost 6 bases at V and 8 bases at J; junction bases unmatched: 6. Germline values: CDR1 MNHEY, CDR2 SVGAGI. This CDR3 region has 13 residues.

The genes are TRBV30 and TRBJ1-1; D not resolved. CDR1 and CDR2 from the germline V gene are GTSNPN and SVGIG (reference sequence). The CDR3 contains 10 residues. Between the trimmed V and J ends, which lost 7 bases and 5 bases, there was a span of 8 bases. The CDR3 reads CASWRTEAFF. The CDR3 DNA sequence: TGTGCCTCCTGGAGGACTGAAGCTTTCTTT.

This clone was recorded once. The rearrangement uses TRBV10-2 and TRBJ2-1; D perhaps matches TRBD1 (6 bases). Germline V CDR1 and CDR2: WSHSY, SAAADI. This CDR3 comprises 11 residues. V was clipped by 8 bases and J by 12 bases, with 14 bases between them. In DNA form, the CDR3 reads TGCGCCAGCGCCCCCAGGGGAATGCAGTTCTTC. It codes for CASAPRGMQFF.

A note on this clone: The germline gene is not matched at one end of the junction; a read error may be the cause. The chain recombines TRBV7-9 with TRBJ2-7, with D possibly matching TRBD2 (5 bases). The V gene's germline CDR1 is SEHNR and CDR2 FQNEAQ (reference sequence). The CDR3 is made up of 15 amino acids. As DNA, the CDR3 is TGTTCCAGCAGCTTAGTTCTAGGGAGTCCGGGGGAGCAGTACTTC. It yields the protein CSSSLVLGSPGEQYF.

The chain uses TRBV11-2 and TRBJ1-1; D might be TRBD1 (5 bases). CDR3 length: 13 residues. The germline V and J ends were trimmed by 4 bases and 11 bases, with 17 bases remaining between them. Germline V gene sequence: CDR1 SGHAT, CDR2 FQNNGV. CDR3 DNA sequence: TGTGCCAGCAGCTCCTCTGGGGCTGCGGGGGCTTTCTTT. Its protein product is CASSSSGAAGAFF.

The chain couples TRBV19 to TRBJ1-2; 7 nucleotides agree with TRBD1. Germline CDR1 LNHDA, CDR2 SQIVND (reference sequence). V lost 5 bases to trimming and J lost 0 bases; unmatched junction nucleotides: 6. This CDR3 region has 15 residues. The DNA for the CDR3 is TGTGCCAGTAGTGCCCCCGGGACAGCTAACTATGGCTACACCTTC. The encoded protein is CASSAPGTANYGYTF.

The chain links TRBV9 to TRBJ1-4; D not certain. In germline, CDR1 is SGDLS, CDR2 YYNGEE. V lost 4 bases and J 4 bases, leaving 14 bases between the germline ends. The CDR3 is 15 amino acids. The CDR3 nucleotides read TGTGCCAGCAGCCGGGGTCCCTTCAGTAATGAAAAACTGTTTTTT. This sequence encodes CASSRGPFSNEKLFF.

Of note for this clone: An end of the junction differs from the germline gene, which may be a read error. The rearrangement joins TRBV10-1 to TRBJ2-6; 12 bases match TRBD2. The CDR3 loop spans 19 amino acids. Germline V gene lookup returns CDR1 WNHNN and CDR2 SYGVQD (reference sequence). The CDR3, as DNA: TGCGCCAGCAGTGAGGTTAGAACTAGCGGGGGGCCCGGGGCCAACGGCCTGACTTTC. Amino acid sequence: CASSEVRTSGGPGANGLTF.

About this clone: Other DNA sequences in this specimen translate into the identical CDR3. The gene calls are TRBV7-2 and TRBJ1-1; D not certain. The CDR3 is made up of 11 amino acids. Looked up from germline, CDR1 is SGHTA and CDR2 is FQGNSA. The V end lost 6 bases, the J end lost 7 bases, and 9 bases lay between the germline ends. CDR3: CASSLLYEAFF. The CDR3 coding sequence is TGTGCCAGCAGTTTATTATATGAAGCTTTCTTT. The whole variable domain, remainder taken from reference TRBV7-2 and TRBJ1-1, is GAGVSQSPSNKVTEKGKDVELRCDPISGHTALYWYRQSLGQGLEFLIYFQGNSAPDKSGLPSDRFSAERTGGSVSTLTIQRTQQEDSAVYLCASSLLYEAFFGQGTRLTVV.

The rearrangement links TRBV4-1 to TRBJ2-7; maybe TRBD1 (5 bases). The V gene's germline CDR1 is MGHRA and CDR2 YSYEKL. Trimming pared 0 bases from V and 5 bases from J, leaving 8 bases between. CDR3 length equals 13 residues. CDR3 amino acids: CASSQDKGDEQYF. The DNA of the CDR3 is TGCGCCAGCAGCCAAGATAAAGGGGACGAGCAGTACTTC.

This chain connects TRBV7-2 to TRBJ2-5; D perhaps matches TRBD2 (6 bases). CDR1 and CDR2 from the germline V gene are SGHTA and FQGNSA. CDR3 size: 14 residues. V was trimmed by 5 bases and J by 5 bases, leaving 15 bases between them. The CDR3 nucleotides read TGTGCCAGCAGCCCCGGGGGTAGGGGTGAGACCCAGTACTTC. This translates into CASSPGGRGETQYF.

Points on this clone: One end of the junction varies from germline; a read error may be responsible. CDR3 loop: CSSSLPDREYEQYF. In DNA form, the CDR3 reads TGTTCCAGCAGCTTACCGGACAGGGAGTACGAGCAGTACTTC. V and J are TRBV7-9 and TRBJ2-7, with 8 bases aligning to TRBD1. Germline CDR1 reads SEHNR; CDR2 reads FQNEAQ (reference sequence). CDR3 length: 14 residues.

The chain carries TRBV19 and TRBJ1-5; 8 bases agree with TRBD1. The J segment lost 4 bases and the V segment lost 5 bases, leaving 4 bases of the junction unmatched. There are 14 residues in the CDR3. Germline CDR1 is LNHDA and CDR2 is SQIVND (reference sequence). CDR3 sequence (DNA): TGTGCCAGTAGTCTACAGGGGGGGAATCAGCCCCAGCATTTT. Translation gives CASSLQGGNQPQHF.

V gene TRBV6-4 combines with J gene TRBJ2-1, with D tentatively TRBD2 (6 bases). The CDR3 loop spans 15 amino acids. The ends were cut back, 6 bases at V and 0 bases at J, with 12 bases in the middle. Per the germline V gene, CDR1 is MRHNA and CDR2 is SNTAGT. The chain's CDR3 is CASSLQAGSYNEQFF. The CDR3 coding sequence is TGTGCCAGCAGCCTTCAAGCGGGCTCCTACAATGAGCAGTTCTTC.

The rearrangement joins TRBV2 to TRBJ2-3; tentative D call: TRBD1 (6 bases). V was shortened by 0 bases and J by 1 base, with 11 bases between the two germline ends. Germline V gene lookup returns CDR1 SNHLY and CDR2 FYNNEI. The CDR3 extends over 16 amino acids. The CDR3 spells CASSEAQGWGTDTQYF. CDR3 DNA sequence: TGTGCCAGCAGTGAAGCACAGGGCTGGGGCACAGATACGCAGTATTTT.

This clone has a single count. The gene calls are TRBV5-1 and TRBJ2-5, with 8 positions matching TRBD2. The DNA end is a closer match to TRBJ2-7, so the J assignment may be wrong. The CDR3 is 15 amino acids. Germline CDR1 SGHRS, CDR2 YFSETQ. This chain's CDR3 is CASSGAGGTAYEQYF. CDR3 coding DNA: TGCGCCAGCAGCGGGGCGGGGGGTACGGCCTACGAGCAGTACTTC.

The CDR3 nucleotides read TGTGCCAGCAGCCAAGATCCACAGGGAGGGGGATATGGCTACACCTTC. Translating gives CASSQDPQGGGYGYTF. The chain recombines TRBV4-2 with TRBJ1-2, with a possible D match to TRBD1 (6 bases). This CDR3 is built from 16 residues. V dropped 0 bases and J dropped 5 bases, with 16 bases sitting between them. CDR1 is LGHNA and CDR2 is YNFKEQ in the germline V gene.

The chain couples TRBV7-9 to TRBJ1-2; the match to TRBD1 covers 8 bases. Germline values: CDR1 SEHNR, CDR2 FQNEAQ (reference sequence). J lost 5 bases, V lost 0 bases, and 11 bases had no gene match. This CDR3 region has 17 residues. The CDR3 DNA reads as TGTGCCAGCAGCTTAGCCGCCTCAGGGGGCAGGGCTTATGGCTACACCTTC. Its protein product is CASSLAASGGRAYGYTF.

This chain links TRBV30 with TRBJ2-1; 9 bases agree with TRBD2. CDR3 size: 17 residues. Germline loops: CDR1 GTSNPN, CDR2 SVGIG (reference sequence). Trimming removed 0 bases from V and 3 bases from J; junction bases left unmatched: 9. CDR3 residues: CAWSVGWVAGVYNEQFF. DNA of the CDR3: TGTGCCTGGAGTGTAGGGTGGGTAGCGGGAGTCTACAATGAGCAGTTCTTC.

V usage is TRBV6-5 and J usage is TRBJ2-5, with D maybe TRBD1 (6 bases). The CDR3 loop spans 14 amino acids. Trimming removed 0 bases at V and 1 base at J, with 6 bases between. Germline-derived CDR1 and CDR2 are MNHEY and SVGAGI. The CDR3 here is CASSYSGGQETQYF. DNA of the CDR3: TGTGCCAGCAGTTACTCAGGGGGCCAAGAGACCCAGTACTTC.

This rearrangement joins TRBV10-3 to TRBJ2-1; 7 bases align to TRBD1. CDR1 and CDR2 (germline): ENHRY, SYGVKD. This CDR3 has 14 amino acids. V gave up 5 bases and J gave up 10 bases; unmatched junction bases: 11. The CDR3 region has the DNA TGTGCCATCAGTACAGGGGAGATAATGATCGAGCAGTTCTTC. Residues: CAISTGEIMIEQFF.